The 17 T cell receptor beta chains in this list originate from one sample, sequenced in a study of T-cell reconstitution after alpha-beta-depleted transplantation in children. Construction of the TCRbeta library involved unique molecular identifiers. TCRdb analysed the PCR reads with MiXCR anew, one entry per CDR3 protein. The profile shows about 980,000 distinct CDR3 sequences, about 29% of them singletons. The sequencing here drew on PBMCs, mostly from graft donor cells, taken 360 days after TCRalphabeta/CD19-depleted stem cell transplant. These receptors were taken from a boy younger than two who had a stem cell transplant for SCID, so the T cells may come from the graft donor.

This clonotype was counted many times. V is TRBV5-1 and J is TRBJ2-7, with D uncertain. Germline CDR1 SGHRS, CDR2 YFSETQ. Trimming removed 3 bases at V and 7 bases at J, with 14 bases between. The CDR3 loop spans 13 amino acids. This CDR3 is CASSSEVGVEQYF. CDR3 sequence (DNA): TGCGCCAGCAGCTCCGAAGTTGGGGTAGAGCAGTACTTC.

This clonotype was detected a few times. V gene TRBV19 combines with J gene TRBJ2-1; D unresolved. CDR1 and CDR2 from the germline V gene are LNHDA and SQIVND (reference sequence). The CDR3 runs 14 residues. Trimming stripped 2 bases from V and 5 bases from J, with 10 bases between. The CDR3 DNA is TGTGCCAGTAGTATATTAGGGCCAAACAATGAGCAGTTCTTC. Its translation is CASSILGPNNEQFF.

This clonotype was seen a few times. The gene calls are TRBV28 and TRBJ2-4, with D possibly being TRBD1 or TRBD2 (5 bases each). CDR3 length: 16 amino acids. V lost 4 bases to trimming and J lost 3 bases, with 16 bases between them. The germline CDR1 and CDR2 sequences are MDHEN and SYDVKM. The CDR3 spells CASSSGRLVDKNIQYF. The CDR3 region has the DNA TGTGCCAGCAGTTCAGGGAGATTAGTAGACAAAAACATTCAGTACTTC. The full variable domain, its missing parts supplied by reference TRBV28 and TRBJ2-4, is DVKVTQSSRYLVKRTGEKVFLECVQDMDHENMFWYRQDPGLGLRLIYFSYDVKMKEKGDIPEGYSVSREKKERFSLILESASTNQTSMYLCASSSGRLVDKNIQYFGAGTRLSVL.

The chain has TRBV19 and TRBJ1-5; weak D call: TRBD1 (6 bases). Germline V gene data show CDR1 as LNHDA and CDR2 as SQIVND (reference sequence). This CDR3 contains 15 residues. V was clipped by 4 bases and J by 2 bases, with 12 bases between them. The CDR3 is CASSTPTGGNQPQHF. CDR3 bases: TGTGCCAGTAGTACCCCGACAGGAGGCAATCAGCCCCAGCATTTT.

The CDR3 is CASSLGGIDTGELFF. The CDR3 DNA reads TGTGCCAGCAGCTTGGGGGGCATCGACACCGGGGAGCTGTTTTTT. The chain combines TRBV7-3 with TRBJ2-2, with D perhaps TRBD1 or TRBD2 (6 bases each). Germline CDR1 is SGHTA and CDR2 is FQGTGA. The length of the CDR3 is 15 residues. The V end was cut by 3 bases, the J end by 3 bases, with 11 bases between.

J is TRBJ2-1 and V is TRBV18; tentatively, D is TRBD1 (7 bases). This CDR3 region has 16 residues. Germline CDR1 and CDR2: KGHSH and LQKENI. Trimming cost V 4 bases and J 3 bases, with 16 bases left between them. The CDR3 is CASSRGSGGGYNEQFF. The CDR3 bases are TGTGCCAGCTCACGCGGGTCAGGGGGAGGCTACAATGAGCAGTTCTTC.

The rearrangement links TRBV29-1 to TRBJ2-1; D gene unclear. This CDR3 region has 14 residues. Deletions cut 6 bases from V and 10 bases from J, with 22 bases between. Germline V gives CDR1 SQVTM, CDR2 ANQGSEA. The CDR3 nucleotides read TGCAGCGTCGACAAGTTTCAGGATCCATACGAGCAGTTCTTC. It yields the protein CSVDKFQDPYEQFF.

The chain joins TRBV12-3 or TRBV12-4 to TRBJ2-7; a possible D gene is TRBD1 (6 bases). Trimming removed 2 bases at V and 2 bases at J, with 13 bases between. This CDR3 is built from 15 residues. CDR3 bases: TGTGCCAGCAGTTTAAGGGCAGGGGATCCCTACGAGCAGTACTTC. Translated, it gives CASSLRAGDPYEQYF.

The gene calls are TRBV6-6 and TRBJ2-5; D unresolved. Germline CDR1 MNHNY, CDR2 SVGAGI (reference sequence). The V end was cut by 2 bases, the J end by 5 bases, with 9 bases between. The CDR3 is made up of 13 amino acids. CDR3 bases: TGTGCCAGCAGTTACCCCTCCGGGGAGACCCAGTACTTC. The encoded protein is CASSYPSGETQYF.

The V gene is TRBV15, the J gene TRBJ2-3, with D perhaps TRBD1 (5 bases). Trimming pared 3 bases from V and 5 bases from J, leaving 18 bases between. Germline V gives CDR1 LNHNV, CDR2 YYDKDF (reference sequence). The CDR3 covers 16 residues. The CDR3 DNA follows: TGTGCCACCAGCAGGGTGTCAGGGTTTATAGGAGATACGCAGTATTTT. Residues: CATSRVSGFIGDTQYF.

This clonotype was recorded once. A much larger clone differs by one base, so this may be a read error. The chain is built from TRBV3-1 and TRBJ2-7, with no clear D. The CDR3 consists of 12 residues. Trimming pared 3 bases from V and 2 bases from J, leaving 5 bases between. Per the germline V gene, CDR1 is LGHDT and CDR2 is YNNKEL (reference sequence). The DNA of the CDR3 is TGTGCCAGCAGCCAGGCTACCTACGAGCAGTACTTC. It specifies CASSQATYEQYF.

This clonotype was seen a handful of times. The V call is TRBV20-1, the J call TRBJ2-1; D gene uncertain. Germline lookup yields CDR1 DFQATT and CDR2 SNEGSKA (reference sequence). Between the trimmed V and J ends, which lost 3 bases and 10 bases, there was a span of 10 bases. CDR3 length equals 11 residues. The CDR3: CSARAPWEQFF. Here the CDR3 DNA reads TGCAGTGCTAGGGCCCCATGGGAGCAGTTCTTC.

V is TRBV7-3 and J is TRBJ2-3, with TRBD2 identical over 11 bases. V shed 5 bases, J shed 6 bases, and the junction held 10 bases outside the gene matches. CDR3 length: 16 residues. Germline CDR1 SGHTA, CDR2 FQGTGA. CDR3: CASSPKGTSGPDTQYF. In DNA form, the CDR3 reads TGTGCCAGCAGCCCAAAGGGGACTAGCGGCCCCGATACGCAGTATTTT.

The chain links TRBV12-3 or TRBV12-4 to TRBJ1-2, with D unclear. This CDR3 has 11 amino acids. Trimming removed 4 bases at V and 7 bases at J, with 7 bases between. The CDR3 region is CASSYGFGYTF. The DNA for the CDR3 is TGTGCCAGCAGTTACGGGTTTGGCTACACCTTC.

This clonotype was observed a few times. The chain uses TRBV27 and TRBJ2-3; TRBD1 is a possible D gene (5 bases). Deletions cut 3 bases from V and 2 bases from J, with 9 bases between. Germline CDR1 reads MNHEY; CDR2 reads SMNVEV (reference sequence). The CDR3 length is 14 residues. This CDR3 reads CASSLVTATDTQYF. The CDR3 DNA follows: TGTGCCAGCAGTTTGGTGACAGCCACAGATACGCAGTATTTT.

The CDR3, as DNA: TGTGCCAGCAGCTTACAGGGATACTCCTACGAGCAGTACTTC. It encodes CASSLQGYSYEQYF. The V and J genes are TRBV7-9 and TRBJ2-7; tentative D call: TRBD1 (5 bases). This CDR3 spans 14 amino acids. CDR1 is SEHNR and CDR2 is FQNEAQ in the germline V gene (reference sequence). Trimming left V 2 bases short and J 0 bases short, with 8 bases between.

This clonotype was seen a handful of times. The rearrangement uses TRBV24-1 and TRBJ2-3, with D perhaps TRBD1 (6 bases). The CDR3 extends over 14 amino acids. Trimming left V 7 bases short and J 0 bases short, with 10 bases between. The V gene's germline CDR1 is KGHDR and CDR2 SFDVKD. For the CDR3, the DNA is TGTGCCACCAGAGGGGACATCAGCACAGATACGCAGTATTTT. It is translated as CATRGDISTDTQYF.